The rows below give T cell receptor beta chains drawn from one sample of a study of blood T cell repertoires in COVID-19. TCRdb keeps only in-frame clones here, not all; method: immunoSEQ multiplex PCR. The sample yields some 130,000 clones, 84% seen once. Sequencing was carried out using peripheral blood. The receptors were sampled from a human donor in a cohort sampled during active COVID-19. CDR3s include the opening cysteine and the closing phenylalanine or tryptophan.

>TRBV11-2|TRBJ1-4
CASSRTGATNEKLFF
>TRBV15|TRBJ1-1
CATSRPASRTEAFF
>TRBV25-1|TRBJ2-5
CASSDRGRETQYF
>TRBV7-2|TRBJ2-2
CASSLWASGSNTGELFF
>TRBV30|TRBJ1-1
CAWGGPMNTEAFF
>TRBV7-2|TRBJ2-1
CASSVGATGRYNEQFF
>TRBV4-3|TRBJ1-2
CASSQDLDRLVGYTF
>TRBV19|TRBJ2-3
CASSPTGGTDTQYF
>TRBV19|TRBJ2-4
CASSTTSGGASNIQYF
>TRBV29-1|TRBJ2-1
CSVEVTGGDEQFF
>TRBV7-2|TRBJ1-1
CASSFTVNTEAFF
>TRBV5-4|TRBJ2-1
CASSLAAGGAPYNEQFF
>TRBV7-9|TRBJ2-2
CASSTRLNTGELFF
>TRBV12-5|TRBJ1-1
CASGLAPRQGAAFF
>TRBV9|TRBJ1-1
CASTTGVSGNTEAFF
>TRBV5-1|TRBJ1-2
CASSLNGQTRYGYTF
>TRBV11-2|TRBJ2-5
CASSLRGPGETQYF
>TRBV5-4|TRBJ2-1
CASSFGGRWDEQFF
>TRBV5-1|TRBJ2-1
CASSLGSLAGNRNEQFF
>TRBV5-1|TRBJ2-7
CASSSDRDREQYF
>TRBV14|TRBJ1-1
CASSQQGRTEAFF
>TRBV6-5|TRBJ2-5
CASSQLQGARETQYF
>TRBV13|TRBJ2-5
CASSPSGGAGETQYF
>TRBV5-1|TRBJ1-3
CASSLDSTQNTIYF
>TRBV11-2|TRBJ1-1
CASRVTGLNTEAFF
>TRBV5-1|TRBJ1-2
CASRDQGTDGYTF
>TRBV20-1|TRBJ1-2
CSVKQGNGYTF
>TRBV12-3/TRBV12-4|TRBJ1-5
CASSATGDQPQHF
>TRBV5-1|TRBJ1-2
CASSPQGARGYTF
>TRBV9|TRBJ2-1
CASSPTLSRSYNEQFF
>TRBV4-3|TRBJ2-3
CASSQEVGPRESDTQYF
>TRBV4-1|TRBJ1-3
CASSQQGINRNTIYF
>TRBV14|TRBJ1-1
CASSQDRVMNTEAFF
>TRBV4-2|TRBJ2-1
CASSFTGLGTSGSNEQFF
>TRBV19|TRBJ1-1
CASSMEETGGAFF
>TRBV5-1|TRBJ1-2
CASSWTGSSMIYGYTF
>TRBV18|TRBJ2-2
CASSPQGQGAPGELFF
>TRBV6-5|TRBJ2-1
CASRRQGGNEQFF
>TRBV7-2|TRBJ2-1
CASSLGGNGRHEQFF
>TRBV6-6|TRBJ1-1
CARKVRSAMNTEAFF